Listed here are 17 T cell receptor beta chains from one sample, sequenced in a study of blood T cell repertoires in COVID-19. Using immunoSEQ multiplex PCR, the repertoire was profiled, and TCRdb retains in-frame clones only, with some absent. The sample shows some 200,000 clones, more than 70% of them seen only once. The sample was peripheral blood. These receptors were collected from a man in his forties with active or convalescent COVID-19.

The chain couples TRBV7-6 to TRBJ2-7; maybe TRBD1 (6 bases). The germline V and J ends were trimmed by 5 bases and 3 bases, with 17 bases remaining between them. Per the germline V gene, CDR1 is SGHVS and CDR2 is FNYEAQ. This CDR3 has 15 residues. As DNA, the CDR3 is TGTGCCAGCAGCGCCCCCCCGGACAGCAGCTACGAGCAGTACTTC. Protein sequence: CASSAPPDSSYEQYF.

This chain joins TRBV5-6 and TRBJ1-6, with D possibly TRBD1 on 6 matching bases. Germline lookup yields CDR1 SGHDT and CDR2 YYEEEE. This CDR3 has 17 residues. V dropped 0 bases and J dropped 4 bases, with 14 bases sitting between them. The CDR3 coding sequence is TGTGCCAGCAGCTTGGTGTCAGGGGTTGGTTATAATTCACCCCTCCACTTT. Its translation: CASSLVSGVGYNSPLHF.

V and J are TRBV27 and TRBJ1-6; perhaps TRBD1 as D (6 bases). There are 15 residues in the CDR3. Trimming cost V 3 bases and J 4 bases, with 10 bases left between them. In germline, CDR1 is MNHEY, CDR2 SMNVEV (reference sequence). The CDR3 reads CASSFGQIYNSPLHF. In DNA, the CDR3 is TGTGCCAGCAGTTTCGGACAGATTTATAATTCACCCCTCCACTTT.

V and J are TRBV5-1 and TRBJ2-7; D not resolved. This CDR3 spans 15 amino acids. Germline V gene sequence: CDR1 SGHRS, CDR2 YFSETQ. The ends were cut back, 1 base at V and 2 bases at J, with 13 bases in the middle. CDR3 sequence (DNA): TGCGCCAGCAGCTTGCGGTCACTCCCTCCCTACGAGCAGTACTTC. Residues: CASSLRSLPPYEQYF. Based on the CDR3 plus reference TRBV5-1 and TRBJ2-7, the full variable domain is KAGVTQTPRYLIKTRGQQVTLSCSPISGHRSVSWYQQTPGQGLQFLFEYFSETQRNKGNFPGRFSGRQFSNSRSEMNVSTLELGDSALYLCASSLRSLPPYEQYFGPGTRLTVT.

This sequence joins TRBV28 and TRBJ1-1; a weak D match, TRBD1 (5 bases). The germline V gene has CDR1 MDHEN and CDR2 SYDVKM. V gave up 10 bases and J gave up 4 bases, with 19 bases separating them. This CDR3 has 14 residues. The CDR3 here is CATSAGGDGTEAFF. The CDR3 DNA is TGTGCCACCTCCGCAGGAGGGGACGGCACTGAAGCTTTCTTT.

This clone was counted a single time. This chain joins TRBV6-4 and TRBJ2-1, with D possibly matching TRBD1 (5 bases). The CDR3 length is 13 residues. Per germline, CDR1 MRHNA and CDR2 SNTAGT. V shed 2 bases and J shed 8 bases, with 10 bases lying between them. CDR3 region: CASSDVGADEQFF. In DNA, the CDR3 is TGTGCCAGCAGTGACGTTGGGGCCGATGAGCAGTTCTTC.

CDR3 loop: CASRDRYGYTF. CDR3 DNA: TGTGCCAGCAGAGACAGATATGGCTACACCTTC. The chain links TRBV6-5 to TRBJ1-2; TRBD1 is a possible D gene (5 bases). The germline V and J ends were trimmed by 6 bases and 5 bases, with 7 bases remaining between them. The CDR3 loop spans 11 amino acids. Per the germline V gene, CDR1 is MNHEY and CDR2 is SVGAGI.

This rearrangement joins TRBV30 to TRBJ2-1; a weak D match, TRBD2 (5 bases). The length of the CDR3 is 14 residues. CDR1 and CDR2 from the germline V gene are GTSNPN and SVGIG (reference sequence). Deletions cut 2 bases from V and 3 bases from J, with 11 bases between. The CDR3 DNA is TGTGCCTGGAGTTTTCCGGCGGGCTACAATGAGCAGTTCTTC. It translates to CAWSFPAGYNEQFF.

This clone has more than one count but fewer than ten. The rearrangement links TRBV7-2 to TRBJ2-2, with 7 bases aligning to TRBD2. J lost 4 bases, V lost 5 bases, and 4 bases had no gene match. The CDR3 runs to 14 residues. Germline V lookup: CDR1 SGHTA, CDR2 FQGNSA. CDR3: CASSREVLTGELFF. The CDR3 DNA reads as TGTGCCAGCAGCCGGGAGGTCCTCACCGGGGAGCTGTTTTTT.

J is TRBJ2-3 and V is TRBV19; 9 nucleotides match TRBD1. J gave up 5 bases and V 6 bases, and 9 bases lay outside the gene matches. The CDR3 contains 15 residues. Germline loops: CDR1 LNHDA, CDR2 SQIVND (reference sequence). The CDR3 loop reads CASRRTGAFIDTQYF. The CDR3 nucleotides read TGTGCCAGTAGGAGGACAGGGGCTTTTATAGATACGCAGTATTTT.

This clone was observed a single time. V gene TRBV11-3 combines with J gene TRBJ1-1; 8 positions match TRBD1. The J segment lost 11 bases and the V segment lost 6 bases, leaving 11 bases of the junction unmatched. Germline CDR1 and CDR2: SGHNT and YENEEA. The CDR3 spans 13 residues. CDR3 coding DNA: TGTGCCAGCAGTTTCGCAGGGGGCGTGGGTGCTTTCTTT. Translation gives CASSFAGGVGAFF.

The CDR3 loop is CASSQSRVAAGTGQPQHF. CDR3 DNA: TGTGCCAGCAGCCAATCGCGGGTCGCGGCGGGAACGGGTCAGCCCCAGCATTTT. This sequence joins TRBV16 and TRBJ1-5; no clear D. CDR1 KGHSY and CDR2 FQNENV come from the germline V gene. There are 18 residues in the CDR3. V was pared by 0 bases and J by 6 bases, with 21 bases between.

The chain links TRBV2 to TRBJ1-4; 7 bases map to TRBD1. Germline V CDR1 and CDR2: SNHLY, FYNNEI. V shed 6 bases and J 6 bases; nucleotides not matched to a gene: 7. This CDR3 is built from 14 residues. The CDR3 loop is CASSRDRVDEKLFF. DNA of the CDR3: TGTGCCAGCAGCCGCGACAGGGTGGATGAAAAACTGTTTTTT.

V usage is TRBV7-9 and J usage is TRBJ2-3; D is perhaps TRBD2 (6 bases). CDR1 and CDR2 from the germline V gene are SEHNR and FQNEAQ (reference sequence). The CDR3 has 16 amino acids. The V and J ends lost 4 bases and 0 bases respectively, with 14 bases between them. CDR3 residues: CASSSIGTSSTDTQYF. CDR3 coding DNA: TGTGCCAGCAGCTCGATCGGGACTTCTAGCACAGATACGCAGTATTTT.

The rearrangement joins TRBV6-5 to TRBJ2-7; no definite D call. This CDR3 spans 16 amino acids. V was cut by 0 bases and J by 3 bases, with 15 bases left in between. CDR1 is MNHEY and CDR2 is SVGAGI in the germline V gene. This chain's CDR3 is CASSYSTTFPDYEQYF. CDR3 DNA sequence: TGTGCCAGCAGTTACTCGACGACATTTCCAGACTACGAGCAGTACTTC.

This clone has just one count. At the DNA level, this CDR3 is encoded by other sequences in the same sample as well. J is TRBJ1-5 and V is TRBV19; D remains ambiguous. The CDR3 runs 15 residues. The germline V and J ends were trimmed by 1 base and 0 bases, with 7 bases remaining between them. Germline V lookup: CDR1 LNHDA, CDR2 SQIVND (reference sequence). CDR3 amino acids: CASSIVGDSNQPQHF. CDR3 DNA sequence: TGTGCCAGTAGTATAGTCGGAGATAGCAATCAGCCCCAGCATTTT.

The chain recombines TRBV5-1 with TRBJ1-4; TRBD1 matches 7 bases. CDR1 SGHRS and CDR2 YFSETQ come from the germline V gene. Trimming cost V 4 bases and J 8 bases; bases outside gene matches: 20. The CDR3 runs 18 residues. CDR3 DNA sequence: TGCGCCAGCAGCCCGGGACCGACAGGGAGAGGGTTGTACGAAAAACTGTTTTTT. Translated: CASSPGPTGRGLYEKLFF.